The rows below give T cell receptor beta chains drawn from one sample of a study of CD8+CD57+ T cells in acquired aplastic anemia. TCRdb re-analysed the reads in MiXCR, keeping a single row per CDR3 protein. The profile shows more than 200,000 distinct CDR3 sequences, roughly 50% of them singletons. Material for sequencing was sorted CD4+, CD8+, or CD8+CD57+ T cells (not recorded which) from PBMCs. These receptors originate from a human donor with aplastic anemia. Each CDR3 is given without its conserved first and last residue. Only part of the rows carry a size: once, few, many, or a class if the clone is expanded.

j_call	v_call	clone_size	cdr3_length	cdr3_aa
TRBJ1-1	TRBV29-1	.	13	SVGARTGANTEAF
TRBJ1-5	TRBV19	.	13	ASSMGATSTQPRH
TRBJ1-6	TRBV10-3	.	12	AISDGTANSPLH
TRBJ2-4	TRBV9	.	15	ASSVDAYGQGGNIQY
TRBJ2-2	TRBV2	.	14	ASSSRDRGHSGELF
TRBJ2-7	TRBV19	few	10	AARDRDYEQY
TRBJ2-7	TRBV11-1	many	11	ASSPDRGNEQY
TRBJ1-2	TRBV25-1	few	12	ASSGTGGDYGYT
TRBJ1-2	TRBV7-9	few	13	ASSRWEGTRHGYT
TRBJ2-7	TRBV11-2	.	11	ASSSGHPYEQY
TRBJ2-7	TRBV15	few	12	ATSRDRGSYEQY
TRBJ1-4	TRBV24-1	few	13	ATSLAGTENEKLF
TRBJ1-1	TRBV10-3	.	13	AISGEGAGNTEAF
TRBJ2-3	TRBV20-1	.	9	SAGPGDTQY
TRBJ2-6	TRBV12-3/TRBV12-4	.	9	ASSLVGVRT
TRBJ1-1	TRBV5-1	many	11	ASSLPVATEAF
TRBJ2-7	TRBV19	.	12	ASSIVLAHYEQY
TRBJ2-3	TRBV7-9	.	14	ASSPRTSGSTDTQY
TRBJ2-1	TRBV25-1	.	12	ASQGGYSYNEQF
TRBJ2-1	TRBV29-1	.	15	SVTGLAGRSSYNEQF
TRBJ2-7	TRBV20-1	.	12	SARWRGGSYEQY
TRBJ2-5	TRBV7-2	.	11	ASLGYGQETQY
TRBJ2-5	TRBV2	many	13	ASREEWVPFGTQY
TRBJ2-2	TRBV5-8	.	14	ASSLRQVVGTGELF
TRBJ2-5	TRBV24-1	.	13	ATSDRSGGQETQY
TRBJ1-1	TRBV29-1	.	12	STRGPGMDTEAF
TRBJ1-2	TRBV20-1	many	13	SAREVGRGTAGYT
TRBJ1-1	TRBV7-6	.	12	ASSLAPGRPEAF
TRBJ2-1	TRBV3-1	many	12	ASSGTSGSGEQF
TRBJ1-2	TRBV9	.	12	ASSGGTISYGYT
TRBJ1-6	TRBV2	many	12	ASSVRQVNSPLH
TRBJ1-1	TRBV6-5	many	11	ASSGAGTSEAF
TRBJ1-6	TRBV7-3	.	11	ASSNTGEPPLH
TRBJ1-2	TRBV7-9	many	14	ASSPMGGVGRHGYT
TRBJ1-2	TRBV5-6	.	11	ASSTPTGEGYT